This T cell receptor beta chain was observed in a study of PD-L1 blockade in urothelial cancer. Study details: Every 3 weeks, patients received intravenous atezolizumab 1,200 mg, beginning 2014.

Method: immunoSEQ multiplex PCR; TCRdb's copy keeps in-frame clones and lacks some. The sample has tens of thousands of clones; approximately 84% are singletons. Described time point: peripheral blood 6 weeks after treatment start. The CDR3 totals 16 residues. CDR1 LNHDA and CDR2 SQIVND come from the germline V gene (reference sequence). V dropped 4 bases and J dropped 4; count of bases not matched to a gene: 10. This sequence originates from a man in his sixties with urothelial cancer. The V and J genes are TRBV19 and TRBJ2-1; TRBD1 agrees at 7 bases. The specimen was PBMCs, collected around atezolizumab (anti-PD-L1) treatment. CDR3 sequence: CASSTPAGTVYNEQFF. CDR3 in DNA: TGTGCCAGTAGTACTCCCGCCGGGACAGTTTACAATGAGCAGTTCTTC. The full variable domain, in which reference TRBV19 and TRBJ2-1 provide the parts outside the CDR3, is DGGITQSPKYLFRKEGQNVTLSCEQNLNHDAMYWYRQDPGQGLRLIYYSQIVNDFQKGDIAEGYSVSREKKESFPLTVTSAQKNPTAFYLCASSTPAGTVYNEQFFGPGTRLTVL.